The clone carrying this T cell receptor beta chain was detected a few times. Its antigen remains unknown. The data belong to a study of blood T cells in healthy people across ages. Study observations and caveats: Versus aged donors, long-lived donors had higher diversity and more naive CD4+ cells.

A sample-barcoded 5' primer and a J-beta primer mix were used in a second PCR of roughly 6 to 12 cycles. Each CDR3 protein is one row after TCRdb ran MiXCR on the 5' RACE reads. Of 700,000 to 1,000,000 distinct CDR3 sequences in the sample, more than 40% were seen once. The receptor's source is a man aged 60 to 69 in good health. Sequenced material: blood.

The CDR3 DNA sequence: TGCGCCAGCAGCCAAGATAACCGTGGAGGGTCCTATGGCTACACCTTC. It is translated as CASSQDNRGGSYGYTF. This sequence joins TRBV4-3 and TRBJ1-2; unclear D gene. Trimming took 0 bases from V and 4 from J, leaving 15 bases between them. Germline V CDR1 and CDR2: LGHNA, YSLEER. The CDR3 runs to 16 residues.